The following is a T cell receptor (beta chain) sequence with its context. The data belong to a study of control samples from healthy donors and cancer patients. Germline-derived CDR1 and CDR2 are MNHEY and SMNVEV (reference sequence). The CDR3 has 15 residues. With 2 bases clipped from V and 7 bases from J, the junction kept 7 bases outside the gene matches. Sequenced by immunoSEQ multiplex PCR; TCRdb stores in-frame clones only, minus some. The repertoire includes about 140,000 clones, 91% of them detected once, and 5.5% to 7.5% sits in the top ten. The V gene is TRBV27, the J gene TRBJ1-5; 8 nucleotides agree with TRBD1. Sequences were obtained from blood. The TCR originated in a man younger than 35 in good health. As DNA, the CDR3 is TGTGCCAGCAGTTTAGACAGGGGAGGAGGACAGCCCCAGCATTTT. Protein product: CASSLDRGGGQPQHF.